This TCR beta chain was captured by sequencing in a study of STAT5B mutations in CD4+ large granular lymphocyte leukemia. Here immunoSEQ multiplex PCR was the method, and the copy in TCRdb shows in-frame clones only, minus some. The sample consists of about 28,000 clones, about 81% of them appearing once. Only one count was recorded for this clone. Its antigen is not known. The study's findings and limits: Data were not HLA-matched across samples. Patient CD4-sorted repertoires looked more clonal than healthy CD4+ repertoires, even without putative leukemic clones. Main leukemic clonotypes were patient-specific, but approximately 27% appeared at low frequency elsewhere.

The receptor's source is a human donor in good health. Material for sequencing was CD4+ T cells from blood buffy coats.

CDR3 loop: CASSLCEGGVSEQYF. In DNA form, the CDR3 reads TGTGCCAGCAGCTTATGCGAGGGCGGGGTATCCGAGCAGTACTTC. The chain combines TRBV7-4 with TRBJ2-7, with a tentative D call TRBD2 (6 bases). The CDR3 contains 15 residues. CDR1 is SGHVT and CDR2 is SQSDAQ in the germline V gene. Between the trimmed V and J ends, which lost 2 bases and 6 bases, there was a span of 17 bases. Full variable domain (missing parts from reference TRBV7-4 and TRBJ2-7): GAGVSQSPRYKVAKRGRDVALRCDSISGHVTLYWYRQTLGQGSEVLTYSQSDAQRDKSGRPSGRFSAERPERSVSTLKIQRTEQGDSAVYLCASSLCEGGVSEQYFGPGTRLTVT.